The clone carrying this T cell receptor beta chain was counted a few times. The data originate from a study of neurological immune-mediated disorders. Synthesis of cDNA was accomplished via 5'RACE employing 10-nucleotide random UMIs. MiXCR, run by TCRdb on the 5' RACE reads, gives a single entry per CDR3 protein. The repertoire consists of approximately 90,000 distinct CDR3 sequences, with roughly 3.5% occurring once and the leading ten covering 5% to 7.5%. The CDR3 sequence is 15 residues long. Germline V gives CDR1 SGHTA, CDR2 FQGNSA. V dropped 9 bases and J dropped 9; count of bases not matched to a gene: 14.

The genes are TRBV7-2 and TRBJ2-1, with TRBD2 matching 10 bases. This sequence was found in a woman younger than 30 with multiple sclerosis. Sample: PBMCs. This CDR3 reads CASSVTLAGDGEQFF. CDR3 bases: TGTGCCAGTAGCGTAACCCTAGCGGGAGACGGTGAGCAGTTCTTC.